The source of this T cell receptor beta chain is a study of response to subunit inactivated influenza vaccine. TCRdb recomputed calls from the RT-PCR reads with MiXCR, one row per CDR3 protein. The sample lists around 480,000 distinct CDR3 sequences; 15% to 20% were seen once. General study results and limits: Each seasonal flu vaccination may recruit only limited new T cells, authors suggested.

The germline gives CDR1 SEHNR, CDR2 FQNEAQ (reference sequence). The CDR3 is 15 amino acids. Between the trimmed V and J ends, which lost 1 base and 4 bases, there was a span of 13 bases. A note on this clonotype: What it binds is not known.

This chain uses TRBV7-9 with TRBJ1-2; D unresolved. This TCR was sampled from a man between 50 and 70 years old who received an inactivated influenza vaccine. Sequencing used CD4+ T cells sorted from PBMCs, obtained around 25 months after vaccination. The CDR3 DNA reads TGTGCCAGCAGCTTAGGACGGAGCGGAACCTATGGCTACACCTTC. This codes for CASSLGRSGTYGYTF.